One sample yielded the 12 T cell receptor beta chains listed below, sequenced in a study of T cells in Graves' hyperthyroidism and ophthalmopathy. TCR beta CDR3 sequences were amplified from RNA transcripts. Carried out on the TCR CDR3, a first-round RT-PCR used the HTBI primer set. MiXCR was run by TCRdb on the multiplex PCR reads, yielding one entry per CDR3 protein. The table has nearly 750,000 distinct CDR3 sequences, around 40% seen once. The sequenced material came from blood. These receptor sequences come from a woman in her thirties or forties with Graves' hyperthyroidism.

The table lists this clonotype with many counts. The chain couples TRBV20-1 to TRBJ1-1; D unresolved. V gave up 5 bases and J gave up 5 bases, with 12 bases separating them. The CDR3 extends over 12 amino acids. CDR1 and CDR2 (germline): DFQATT, SNEGSKA (reference sequence). The CDR3 reads CSAPESGTEAFF. CDR3 coding DNA: TGCAGTGCTCCCGAGTCGGGGACTGAAGCTTTCTTT.

Points on this clonotype: At one boundary the junction diverges from the germline segment, which might be a read error. This rearrangement joins TRBV10-3 to TRBJ1-1; D gene unclear. CDR1 is ENHRY and CDR2 is SYGVKD in the germline V gene. CDR3 size: 13 residues. The CDR3 is CASSDSDNTEAFF. Written as DNA, the CDR3 is TGTGCCAGCAGTGACTCGGACAACACTGAAGCTTTCTTT.

Many counts were recorded for this clonotype. The chain joins TRBV29-1 to TRBJ1-4; D remains unclear. Trimming pared 5 bases from V and 7 bases from J, leaving 11 bases between. The CDR3 is 12 residues long. Germline CDR1 reads SQVTM; CDR2 reads ANQGSEA. In DNA form, the CDR3 reads TGCAGCGTTAAGGGTGTTCCTGAAAAACTGTTTTTT. Amino acids: CSVKGVPEKLFF.

This clonotype was observed a handful of times. At one end, the junction sequence differs from germline, possibly due to a read error. The V call is TRBV5-1, the J call TRBJ1-4, with a tentative D call TRBD1 (5 bases). The CDR3 is 17 amino acids. CDR1 SGHRS and CDR2 YFSETQ come from the germline V gene. DNA for the CDR3: TGTGCCAGCAGCTCCTTTCCGAGGGGCGGAACTAATGAAAAACTGTTTTTT. Translated, it gives CASSSFPRGGTNEKLFF.

V gene TRBV7-2 combines with J gene TRBJ1-2; 8 bases are a match to TRBD1. The germline V gene encodes CDR1 SGHTA and CDR2 FQGNSA. V lost 5 bases, J lost 4 bases, and 9 bases stayed unmatched. The CDR3 length is 15 residues. CDR3 loop: CASSRGGQGVYGYTF. Here the CDR3 DNA reads TGTGCCAGCAGCCGGGGAGGACAGGGCGTCTATGGCTACACCTTC.

This clonotype has a handful of counts. The rearrangement joins TRBV12-3 or TRBV12-4 to TRBJ2-5; 7 positions agree with TRBD1. The ends lost 8 bases at V and 2 bases at J; junction bases unmatched: 5. This CDR3 has 13 amino acids. The CDR3 region has the DNA TGTGCCAGCGGGGACAGAATTCAAGAGACCCAGTACTTC. Protein: CASGDRIQETQYF.

The rearrangement uses TRBV6-1 and TRBJ2-2, with unresolved D. V dropped 8 bases and J dropped 1 base, with 14 bases sitting between them. The CDR3 runs to 15 residues. Germline lookup yields CDR1 MNHNS and CDR2 SASEGT. CDR3 nucleotides: TGTGCCAGCTTTCCGGGCAACTTGAACACCGGGGAGCTGTTTTTT. This gives the protein CASFPGNLNTGELFF.

The chain links TRBV7-2 to TRBJ1-5, with 8 bases matching TRBD1. The V and J ends lost 4 bases and 7 bases, in that order; junction bases with no gene match: 9. This CDR3 has 15 amino acids. Per the germline V gene, CDR1 is SGHTA and CDR2 is FQGNSA. The CDR3 nucleotides read TGTGCCAGCAGCTACGGACAGGGTTTGAACCAGCCCCAGCATTTT. Its translation is CASSYGQGLNQPQHF.

This clonotype showed up many times. The CDR3 DNA follows: TGTGCCAGCATGCCCAGGCGGGACACTACGGAGGGGGTGGCTTTCTTT. Residues: CASMPRRDTTEGVAFF. The chain carries TRBV19 and TRBJ1-1, with D possibly matching TRBD1 (6 bases). This CDR3 is built from 16 residues. Germline lookup yields CDR1 LNHDA and CDR2 SQIVND (reference sequence). Trimming removed 9 bases from V and 11 bases from J, with 31 bases in between.

This clonotype occurred a few times. The V and J genes are TRBV12-3 or TRBV12-4 and TRBJ2-7; 7 nucleotides match TRBD2. V shed 3 bases, J shed 7 bases, and the junction held 9 bases outside the gene matches. The length of the CDR3 is 14 residues. The CDR3 is CASSFFGGEGEQYF. The CDR3 nucleotides read TGTGCCAGCAGTTTTTTTGGTGGGGAGGGGGAGCAGTACTTC.

Comments on this clonotype: Possible read error: a much larger clone is one base away. The V call is TRBV2, the J call TRBJ2-2; D may correspond to TRBD1 or TRBD2 (5 bases each). Germline V gene lookup returns CDR1 SNHLY and CDR2 FYNNEI. The CDR3 is 13 amino acids. Written as DNA, the CDR3 is TGTGCCAGTCGCAGGGTTTCCACCGGGGAGCTGGTTTTT. Translation: CASRRVSTGELVF. The entire variable domain, with the rest obtained from reference TRBV2 and TRBJ2-2, is as follows: EPEVTQTPSHQVTQMGQEVILRCVPISNHLYFYWYRQILGQKVEFLVSFYNNEISEKSEIFDDQFSVERPDGSNFTLKIRSTKLEDSAMYFCASRRVSTGELVFGEGSRLTVL.

The table lists this clonotype with many counts. This chain uses TRBV5-4 with TRBJ2-5, with a possible D match to TRBD2 (5 bases). The CDR3 is 14 residues long. Trimming took 0 bases from V and 5 from J, leaving 11 bases between them. Germline CDR1 and CDR2: SGHNT and YYREEE (reference sequence). The CDR3 region has the DNA TGTGCCAGCAGCTTGGCCGGGGTAGGGGAGACCCAGTACTTC. Encoded protein: CASSLAGVGETQYF.